The T cell receptor beta chain under discussion was sequenced for a study of blood T cell repertoires in COVID-19. As handled by the study authors: Using reference gene primer amplification, nucleated cell counts were estimated. Assay used: immunoSEQ multiplex PCR; TCRdb lists only in-frame clones, some missing. D and trimming were read from the DNA, whereas the V and J calls and clone size are those reported in that table. The sample yields about 180,000 clones, roughly 83% seen once. The germline gives CDR1 KGHSH, CDR2 LQKENI. After removal of 3 bases from V and 3 bases from J, the junction contained 6 bases not matched to a gene. This CDR3 spans 16 amino acids.

Material: peripheral blood. This sequence was found in a woman aged 55-70 years with acute or convalescent COVID-19. The J gene is TRBJ1-3, the V gene TRBV18, with 9 bases lining up with TRBD1. Here the CDR3 DNA reads TGTGCCAGCTCACCGAAACAGGGGGCTGGTGGAAACACCATATATTTT. Residues: CASSPKQGAGGNTIYF.